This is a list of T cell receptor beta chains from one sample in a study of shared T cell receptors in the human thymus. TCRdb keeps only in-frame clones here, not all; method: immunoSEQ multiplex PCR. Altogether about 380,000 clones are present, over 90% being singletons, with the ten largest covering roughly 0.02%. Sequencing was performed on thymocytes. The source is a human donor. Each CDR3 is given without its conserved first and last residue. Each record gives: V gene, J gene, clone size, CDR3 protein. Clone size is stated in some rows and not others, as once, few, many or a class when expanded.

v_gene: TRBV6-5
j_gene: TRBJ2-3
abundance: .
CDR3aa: ASSYRWEGLTDTQY

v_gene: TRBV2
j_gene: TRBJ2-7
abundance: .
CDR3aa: ASSARTGPNEQY

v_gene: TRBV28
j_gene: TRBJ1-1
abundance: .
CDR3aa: ASSLSRQEIVAEAF

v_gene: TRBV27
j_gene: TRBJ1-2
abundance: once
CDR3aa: ASMGQGAYGYT

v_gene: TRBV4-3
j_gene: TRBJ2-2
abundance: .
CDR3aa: ASSQTLPRGRSTGELF

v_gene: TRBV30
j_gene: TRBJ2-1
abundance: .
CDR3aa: AWSVARQGAHNEQF

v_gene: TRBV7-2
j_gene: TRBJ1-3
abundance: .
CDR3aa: ASSLEPTGNTIY

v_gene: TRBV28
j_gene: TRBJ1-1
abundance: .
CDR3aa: ASMQGENTEAF

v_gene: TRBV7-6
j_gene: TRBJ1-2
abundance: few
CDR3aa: ASSLANRDGYT

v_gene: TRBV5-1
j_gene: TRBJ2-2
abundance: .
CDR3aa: ASVPGQRLEPTGELF

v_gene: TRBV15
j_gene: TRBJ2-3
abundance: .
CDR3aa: ATSYGGTDTQY

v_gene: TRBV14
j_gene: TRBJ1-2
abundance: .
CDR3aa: ASSQLKQGSDYGYT

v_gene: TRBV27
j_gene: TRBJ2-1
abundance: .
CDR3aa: ASSLSGVYNEQF

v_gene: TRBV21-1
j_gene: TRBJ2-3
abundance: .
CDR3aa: ASLASGSSDTQY

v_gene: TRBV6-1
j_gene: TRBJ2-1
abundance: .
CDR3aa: ASSAWGHSALNEQF

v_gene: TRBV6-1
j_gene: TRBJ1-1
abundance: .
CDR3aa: ASSEAVRGPEAF

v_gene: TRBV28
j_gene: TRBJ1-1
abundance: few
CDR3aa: ASSLPAMRTEAF

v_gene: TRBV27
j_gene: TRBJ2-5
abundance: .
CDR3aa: ASRRVGSQETQY

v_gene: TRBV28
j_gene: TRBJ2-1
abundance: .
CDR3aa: ASSFSAGDNEQF

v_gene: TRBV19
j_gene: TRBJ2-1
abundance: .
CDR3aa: ASSIGREGYNEQF

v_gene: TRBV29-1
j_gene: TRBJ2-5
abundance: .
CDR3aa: SVVWGETQY

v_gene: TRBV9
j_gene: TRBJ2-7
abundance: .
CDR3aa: ASSVRGGRINEQY

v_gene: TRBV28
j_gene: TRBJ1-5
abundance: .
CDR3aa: ASSLSSYARGRGGQPQH

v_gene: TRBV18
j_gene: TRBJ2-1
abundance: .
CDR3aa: ASSPVGLADKSSYNEQF

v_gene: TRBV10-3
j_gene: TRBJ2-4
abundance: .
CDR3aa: AISRQGACGIQY

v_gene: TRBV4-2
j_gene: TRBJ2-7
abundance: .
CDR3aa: ASSQDPSGRAYEQY

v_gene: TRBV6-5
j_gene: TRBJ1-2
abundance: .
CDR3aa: ASSYFGVFDGYT

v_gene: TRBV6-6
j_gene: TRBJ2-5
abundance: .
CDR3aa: ASRRLQTGARETQY

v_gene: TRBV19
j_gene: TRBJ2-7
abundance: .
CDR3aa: ASSIEVGTSGDPGYEQY

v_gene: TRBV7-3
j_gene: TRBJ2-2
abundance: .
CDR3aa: ASSLILAGAANTGELF

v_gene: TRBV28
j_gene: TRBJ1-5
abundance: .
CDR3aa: ASSFWWEAFSNQPQH

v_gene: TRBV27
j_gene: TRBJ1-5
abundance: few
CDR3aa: ASSLKGLVNQPQH

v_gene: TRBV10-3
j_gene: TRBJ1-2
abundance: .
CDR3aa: AISRDRVKWDYGYT

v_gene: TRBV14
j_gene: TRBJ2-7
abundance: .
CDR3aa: ASSGGDREPMEQY

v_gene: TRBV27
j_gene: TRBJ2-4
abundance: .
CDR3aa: ASSPSGRALPAKNIQY

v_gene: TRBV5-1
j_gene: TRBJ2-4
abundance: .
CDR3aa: ASSLGMIGQGDPLAKNIQY

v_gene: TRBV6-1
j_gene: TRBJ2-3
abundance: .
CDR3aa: ASSELRLADRRTDTQY

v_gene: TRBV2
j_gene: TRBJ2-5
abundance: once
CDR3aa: ASARESLALAGTETQY

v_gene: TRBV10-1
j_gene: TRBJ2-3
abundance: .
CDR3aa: ASSEARASGRPGGPDTQY

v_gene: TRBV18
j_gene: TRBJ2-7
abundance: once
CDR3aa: ASSPLCSGSHYEQY

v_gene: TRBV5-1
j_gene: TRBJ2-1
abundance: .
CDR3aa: ASSTTRTGRGNEQF

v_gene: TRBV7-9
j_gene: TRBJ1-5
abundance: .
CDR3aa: ASQAAYSNQPQH

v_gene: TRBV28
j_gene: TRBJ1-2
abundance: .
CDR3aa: ASSYKGAGGGYT

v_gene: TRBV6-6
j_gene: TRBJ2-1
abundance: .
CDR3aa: ASSYSETGVISIF

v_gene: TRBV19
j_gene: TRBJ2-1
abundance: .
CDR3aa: ASSPPLAGRGEQF

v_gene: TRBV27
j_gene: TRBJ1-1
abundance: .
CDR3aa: ASKYQGMNTEAF

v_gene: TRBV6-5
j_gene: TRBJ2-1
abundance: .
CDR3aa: ASSGGTSGEQF

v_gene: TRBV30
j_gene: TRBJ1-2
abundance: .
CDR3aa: AWSVPDRNNYGYT

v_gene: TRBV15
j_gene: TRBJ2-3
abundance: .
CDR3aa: ATSRVEREDSTDTQY

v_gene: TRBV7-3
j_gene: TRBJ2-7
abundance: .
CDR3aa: ASSLPQGRTGSHEQY

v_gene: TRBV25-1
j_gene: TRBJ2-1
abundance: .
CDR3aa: ASSGQAGATYNEQF

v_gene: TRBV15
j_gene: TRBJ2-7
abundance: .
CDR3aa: ATSSPESYEQY

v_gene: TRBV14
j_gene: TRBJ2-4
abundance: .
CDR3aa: ASSPLTGVAKNIQY

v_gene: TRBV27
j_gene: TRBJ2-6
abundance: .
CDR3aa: ASSRSSGANVLT

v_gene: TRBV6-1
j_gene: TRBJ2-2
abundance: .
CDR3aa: ASSELASGRANTGELF

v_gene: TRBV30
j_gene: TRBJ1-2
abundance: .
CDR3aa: AWTPGTGNNYGYT